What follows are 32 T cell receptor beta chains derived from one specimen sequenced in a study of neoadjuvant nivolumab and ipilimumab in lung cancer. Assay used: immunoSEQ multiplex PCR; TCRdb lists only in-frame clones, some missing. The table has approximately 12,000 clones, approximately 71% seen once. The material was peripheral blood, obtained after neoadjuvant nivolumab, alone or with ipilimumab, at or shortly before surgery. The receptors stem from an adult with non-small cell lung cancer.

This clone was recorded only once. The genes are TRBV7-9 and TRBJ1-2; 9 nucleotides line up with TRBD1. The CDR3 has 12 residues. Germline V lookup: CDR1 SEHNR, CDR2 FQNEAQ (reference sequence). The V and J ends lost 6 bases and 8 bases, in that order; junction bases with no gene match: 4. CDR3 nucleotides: TGTGCCAGCAGGGGGACAGGGCTCGGCTACACCTTC. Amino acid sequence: CASRGTGLGYTF.

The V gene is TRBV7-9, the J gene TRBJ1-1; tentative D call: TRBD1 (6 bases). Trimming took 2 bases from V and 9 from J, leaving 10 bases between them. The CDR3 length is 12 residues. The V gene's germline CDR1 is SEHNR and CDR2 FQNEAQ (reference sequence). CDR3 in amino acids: CASSLSGVQAFF. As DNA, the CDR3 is TGTGCCAGCAGCTTATCAGGGGTACAAGCTTTCTTT.

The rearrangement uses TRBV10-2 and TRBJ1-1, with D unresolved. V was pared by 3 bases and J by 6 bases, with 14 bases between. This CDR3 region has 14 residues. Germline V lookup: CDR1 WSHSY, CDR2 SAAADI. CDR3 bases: TGCGCCAGCAGTGATGTTGGAGGGAGGTCTGAAGCTTTCTTT. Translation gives CASSDVGGRSEAFF.

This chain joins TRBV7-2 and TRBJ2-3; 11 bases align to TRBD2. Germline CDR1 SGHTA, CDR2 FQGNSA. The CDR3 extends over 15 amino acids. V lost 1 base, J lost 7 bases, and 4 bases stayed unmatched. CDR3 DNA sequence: TGTGCCAGCAGCTTAGTGCTAGCGGGAGGATATACGCAGTATTTT. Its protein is CASSLVLAGGYTQYF.

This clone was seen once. In DNA, the CDR3 is TGTGCCAGCAGCTTACTATTAGGGGGTAGCGGCTACACCTTC. This gives the protein CASSLLLGGSGYTF. J is TRBJ1-2 and V is TRBV7-9, with D tentatively TRBD1 (6 bases). The V and J ends lost 2 bases and 8 bases respectively, with 15 bases between them. This CDR3 has 14 residues. The germline CDR1 and CDR2 sequences are SEHNR and FQNEAQ (reference sequence).

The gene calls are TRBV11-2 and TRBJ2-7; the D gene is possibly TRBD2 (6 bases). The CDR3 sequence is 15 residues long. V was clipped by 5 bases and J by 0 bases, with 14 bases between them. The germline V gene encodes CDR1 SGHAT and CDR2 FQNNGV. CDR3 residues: CASSQGRGSSYEQYF. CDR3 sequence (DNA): TGTGCCAGCAGCCAAGGACGGGGGAGCTCCTACGAGCAGTACTTC.

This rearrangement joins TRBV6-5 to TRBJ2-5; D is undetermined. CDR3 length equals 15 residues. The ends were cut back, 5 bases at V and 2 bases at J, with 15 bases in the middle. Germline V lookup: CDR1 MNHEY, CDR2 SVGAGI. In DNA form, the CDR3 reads TGTGCCAGCAGTCCCCCTCTTCGAGTACAAGAGACCCAGTACTTC. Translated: CASSPPLRVQETQYF.

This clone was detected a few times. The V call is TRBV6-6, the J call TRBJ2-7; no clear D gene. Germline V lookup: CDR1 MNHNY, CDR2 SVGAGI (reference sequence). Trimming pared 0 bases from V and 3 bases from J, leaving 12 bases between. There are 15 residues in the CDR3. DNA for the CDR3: TGTGCCAGCAGTTACTCGCCACCGACCAACTACGAGCAGTACTTC. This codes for CASSYSPPTNYEQYF.

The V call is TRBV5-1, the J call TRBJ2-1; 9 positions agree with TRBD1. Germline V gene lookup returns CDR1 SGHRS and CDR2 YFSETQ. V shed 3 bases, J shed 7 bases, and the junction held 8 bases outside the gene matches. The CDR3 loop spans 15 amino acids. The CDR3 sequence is CASSSQGAHGNEQFF. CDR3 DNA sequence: TGCGCCAGCAGCTCACAGGGGGCACACGGGAATGAGCAGTTCTTC.

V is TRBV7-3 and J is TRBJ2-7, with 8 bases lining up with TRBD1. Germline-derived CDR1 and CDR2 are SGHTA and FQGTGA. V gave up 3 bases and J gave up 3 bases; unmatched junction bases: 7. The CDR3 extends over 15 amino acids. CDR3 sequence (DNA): TGTGCCAGCAGCTTGGGGACAGGTGGGGACTACGAGCAGTACTTC. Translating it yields CASSLGTGGDYEQYF.

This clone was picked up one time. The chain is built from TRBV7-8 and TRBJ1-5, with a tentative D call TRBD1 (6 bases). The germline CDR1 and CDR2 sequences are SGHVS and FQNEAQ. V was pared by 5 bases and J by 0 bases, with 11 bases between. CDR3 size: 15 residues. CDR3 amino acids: CASSPRTDSNQPQHF. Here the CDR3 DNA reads TGTGCCAGCAGCCCTCGGACAGATAGCAATCAGCCCCAGCATTTT.

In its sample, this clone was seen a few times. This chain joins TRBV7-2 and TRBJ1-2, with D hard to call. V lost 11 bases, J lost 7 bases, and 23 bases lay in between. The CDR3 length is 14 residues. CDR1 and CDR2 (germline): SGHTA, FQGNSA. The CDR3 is CASRLQPRALGYTF. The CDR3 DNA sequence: TGTGCCTCCCGCCTCCAACCTCGCGCCCTTGGCTACACCTTC.

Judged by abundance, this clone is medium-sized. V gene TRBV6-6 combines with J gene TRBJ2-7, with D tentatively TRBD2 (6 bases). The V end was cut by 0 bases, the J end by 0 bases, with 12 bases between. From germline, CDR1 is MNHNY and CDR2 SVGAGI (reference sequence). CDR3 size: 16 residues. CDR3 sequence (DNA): TGTGCCAGCAGTTACTCGAGCGGGCCTAGCTCCTACGAGCAGTACTTC. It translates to CASSYSSGPSSYEQYF.

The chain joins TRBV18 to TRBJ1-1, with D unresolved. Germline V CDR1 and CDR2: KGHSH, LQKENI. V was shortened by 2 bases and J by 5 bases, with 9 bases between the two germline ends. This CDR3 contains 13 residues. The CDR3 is CASSPSGWTEAFF. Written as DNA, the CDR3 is TGTGCCAGCTCACCAAGCGGATGGACTGAAGCTTTCTTT.

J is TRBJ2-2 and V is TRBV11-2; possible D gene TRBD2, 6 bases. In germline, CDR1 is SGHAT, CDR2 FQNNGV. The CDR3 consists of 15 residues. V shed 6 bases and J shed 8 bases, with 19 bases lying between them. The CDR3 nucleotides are TGTGCCAGCAGGCTTTCCCAGCGGGTGAAAGGGGAGCTGTTTTTT. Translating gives CASRLSQRVKGELFF.

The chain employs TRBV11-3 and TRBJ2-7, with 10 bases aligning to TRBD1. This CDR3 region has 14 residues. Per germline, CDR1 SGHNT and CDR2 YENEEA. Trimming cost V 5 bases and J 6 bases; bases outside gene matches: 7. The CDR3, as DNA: TGTGCCAGCAGCCCCCGGACAGGGGGTTCCGAGCAGTACTTC. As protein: CASSPRTGGSEQYF.

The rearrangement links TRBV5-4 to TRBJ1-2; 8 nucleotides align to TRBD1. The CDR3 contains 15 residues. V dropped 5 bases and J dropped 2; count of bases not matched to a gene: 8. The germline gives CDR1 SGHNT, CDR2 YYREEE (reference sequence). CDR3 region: CASRAGGEWNYGYTF. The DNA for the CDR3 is TGTGCCAGCAGAGCAGGGGGCGAGTGGAACTATGGCTACACCTTC. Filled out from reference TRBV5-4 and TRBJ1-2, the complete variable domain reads ETGVTQSPTHLIKTRGQQVTLRCSSQSGHNTVSWYQQALGQGPQFIFQYYREEENGRGNFPPRFSGLQFPNYSSELNVNALELDDSALYLCASRAGGEWNYGYTFGSGTRLTVV.

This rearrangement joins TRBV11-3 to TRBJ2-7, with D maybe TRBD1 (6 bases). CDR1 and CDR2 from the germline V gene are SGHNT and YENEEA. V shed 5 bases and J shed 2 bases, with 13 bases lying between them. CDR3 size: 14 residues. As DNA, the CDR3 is TGTGCCAGCAGCCCGTCGGGACAAACCTACGAGCAGTACTTC. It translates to CASSPSGQTYEQYF.

Here the CDR3 reads CASTPFARYEQYF. In nucleotides, the CDR3 is TGTGCCAGCACCCCCTTTGCCCGCTACGAGCAGTACTTC. This rearrangement joins TRBV6-5 to TRBJ2-7; D gene unclear. This CDR3 has 13 residues. V was pared by 7 bases and J by 3 bases, with 13 bases between. CDR1 and CDR2 from the germline V gene are MNHEY and SVGAGI.

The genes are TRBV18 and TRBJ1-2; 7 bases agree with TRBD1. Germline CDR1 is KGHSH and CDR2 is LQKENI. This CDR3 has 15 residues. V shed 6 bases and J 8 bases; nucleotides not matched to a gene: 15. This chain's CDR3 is CASSPEGASLGGYTF. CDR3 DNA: TGTGCCAGCTCCCCGGAGGGGGCCAGCCTTGGGGGCTACACCTTC. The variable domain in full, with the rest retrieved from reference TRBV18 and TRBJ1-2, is NAGVMQNPRHLVRRRGQEARLRCSPMKGHSHVYWYRQLPEEGLKFMVYLQKENIIDESGMPKERFSAEFPKEGPSILRIQQVVRGDSAAYFCASSPEGASLGGYTFGSGTRLTVV.

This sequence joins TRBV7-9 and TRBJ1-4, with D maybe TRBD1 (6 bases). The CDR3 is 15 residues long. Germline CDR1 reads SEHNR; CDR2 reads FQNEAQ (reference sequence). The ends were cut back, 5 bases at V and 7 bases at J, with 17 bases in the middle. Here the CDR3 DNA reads TGTGCCAGCAGCCCAGGGGCAGGGAGTCGTGAAAAACTGTTTTTT. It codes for CASSPGAGSREKLFF. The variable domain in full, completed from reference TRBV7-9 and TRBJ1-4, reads DTGVSQNPRHKITKRGQNVTFRCDPISEHNRLYWYRQTLGQGPEFLTYFQNEAQLEKSRLLSDRFSAERPKGSFSTLEIQRTEQGDSAMYLCASSPGAGSREKLFFGSGTQLSVL.

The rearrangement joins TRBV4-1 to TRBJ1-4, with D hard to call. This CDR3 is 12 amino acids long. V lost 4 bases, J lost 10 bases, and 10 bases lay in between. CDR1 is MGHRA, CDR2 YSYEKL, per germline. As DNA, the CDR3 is TGCGCCAGCAGCCGAGCGGGAGGAAAACTGTTTTTT. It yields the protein CASSRAGGKLFF.

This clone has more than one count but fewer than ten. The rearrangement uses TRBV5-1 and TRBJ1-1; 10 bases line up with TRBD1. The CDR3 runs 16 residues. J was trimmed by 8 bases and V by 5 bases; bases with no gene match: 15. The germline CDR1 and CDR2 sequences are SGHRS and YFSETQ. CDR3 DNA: TGCGCCAGCAGTAGAATTCCCGGGACAGGGGAAGGGGAAGCTTTCTTT. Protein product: CASSRIPGTGEGEAFF.

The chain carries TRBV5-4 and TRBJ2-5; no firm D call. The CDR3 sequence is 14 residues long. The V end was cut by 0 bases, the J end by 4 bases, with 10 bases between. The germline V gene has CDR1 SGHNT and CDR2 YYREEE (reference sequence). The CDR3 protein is CASSLAGVGETQYF. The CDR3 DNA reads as TGTGCCAGCAGCTTGGCCGGCGTGGGAGAGACCCAGTACTTC.

Here the CDR3 reads CSVKSGAREQYF. The CDR3 region has the DNA TGCAGCGTTAAGAGCGGGGCTCGCGAGCAGTACTTC. This chain connects TRBV29-1 to TRBJ2-7; 7 bases fit TRBD2. V was clipped by 5 bases and J by 6 bases; unmatched bases: 7. The CDR3 length is 12 residues. Germline CDR1 and CDR2: SQVTM and ANQGSEA.

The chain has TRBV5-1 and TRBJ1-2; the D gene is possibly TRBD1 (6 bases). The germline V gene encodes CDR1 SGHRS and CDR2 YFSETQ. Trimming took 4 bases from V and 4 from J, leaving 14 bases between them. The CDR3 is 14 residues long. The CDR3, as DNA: TGCGCCAGCAGCCTTCGGGAAGGGGGCTATGGCTACACCTTC. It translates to CASSLREGGYGYTF.

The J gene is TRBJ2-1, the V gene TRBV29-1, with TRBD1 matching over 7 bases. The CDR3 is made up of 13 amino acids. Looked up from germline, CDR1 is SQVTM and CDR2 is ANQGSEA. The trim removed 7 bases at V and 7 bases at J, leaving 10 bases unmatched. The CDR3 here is CSARQGPSNEQFF. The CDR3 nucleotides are TGCAGCGCCCGACAGGGTCCATCGAATGAGCAGTTCTTC.

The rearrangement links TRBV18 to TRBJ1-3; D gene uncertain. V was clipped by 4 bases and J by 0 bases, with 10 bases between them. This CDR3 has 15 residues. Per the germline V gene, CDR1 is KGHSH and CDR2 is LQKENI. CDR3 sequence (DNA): TGTGCCAGCTCACGCACGAGGACCTCTGGAAACACCATATATTTT. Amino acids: CASSRTRTSGNTIYF. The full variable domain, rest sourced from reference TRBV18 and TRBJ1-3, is NAGVMQNPRHLVRRRGQEARLRCSPMKGHSHVYWYRQLPEEGLKFMVYLQKENIIDESGMPKERFSAEFPKEGPSILRIQQVVRGDSAAYFCASSRTRTSGNTIYFGEGSWLTVV.

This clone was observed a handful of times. The CDR3 is CASRAGGGTEAFF. In DNA, the CDR3 is TGTGCCAGCCGTGCGGGGGGCGGCACTGAAGCTTTCTTT. This chain uses TRBV6-6 with TRBJ1-1; maybe TRBD1 (6 bases). CDR1 and CDR2 (germline): MNHNY, SVGAGI (reference sequence). The CDR3 covers 13 residues. V lost 8 bases and J lost 4, with 14 bases in between.

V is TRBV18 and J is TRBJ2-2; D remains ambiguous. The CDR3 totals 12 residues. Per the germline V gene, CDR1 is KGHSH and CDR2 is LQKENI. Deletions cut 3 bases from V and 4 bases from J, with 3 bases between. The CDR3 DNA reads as TGTGCCAGCTCACCTGCCACCGGGGAGCTGTTTTTT. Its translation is CASSPATGELFF.

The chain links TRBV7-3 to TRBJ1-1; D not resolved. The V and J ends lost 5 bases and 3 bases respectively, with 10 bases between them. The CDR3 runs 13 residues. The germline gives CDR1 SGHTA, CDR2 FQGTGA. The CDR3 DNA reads TGTGCCAGCAGCACACAAAGGGACACTGAAGCTTTCTTT. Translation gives CASSTQRDTEAFF.

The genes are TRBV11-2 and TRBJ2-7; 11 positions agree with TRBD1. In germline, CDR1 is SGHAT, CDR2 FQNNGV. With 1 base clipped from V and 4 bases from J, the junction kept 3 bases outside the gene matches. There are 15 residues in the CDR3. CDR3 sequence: CASSLADRGPYEQYF. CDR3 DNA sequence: TGTGCCAGCAGCTTAGCGGACAGGGGGCCGTACGAGCAGTACTTC.